The 5 T cell receptor beta chains below all came from one sample that was sequenced in a study of cytomegalovirus exposure and HLA in healthy donors. PCR employed 60 Vbeta and 13 Jbeta primers. Assay: immunoSEQ multiplex PCR; the TCRdb copy retains only in-frame clones and omits some. The profile covers about 89,000 clones, with around 10% appearing a single time and 5.1% taken by the ten largest. The sequencing sample was made of PBMCs. Receptor source: a man between 45 and 60 years old in good health and CMV-seropositive.

This rearrangement joins TRBV5-4 to TRBJ2-1, with 8 nucleotides matching TRBD2. Trimming at V came to 5 bases and at J to 1 base, leaving 5 bases not matched to a gene. The V gene's germline CDR1 is SGHNT and CDR2 YYREEE (reference sequence). The CDR3 is made up of 15 amino acids. Here the CDR3 DNA reads TGTGCCAGCAGACTTGGCGGGGGGTCCTACAATGAGCAGTTCTTC. This gives the protein CASRLGGGSYNEQFF. Based on the CDR3 plus reference TRBV5-4 and TRBJ2-1, the full variable domain is ETGVTQSPTHLIKTRGQQVTLRCSSQSGHNTVSWYQQALGQGPQFIFQYYREEENGRGNFPPRFSGLQFPNYSSELNVNALELDDSALYLCASRLGGGSYNEQFFGPGTRLTVL.

This clone has ten or more counts. The V gene is TRBV21-1, the J gene TRBJ2-5; the D call in the table, TRBD2, was not verified against the DNA. TRBV21-1 is given as a pseudogene. The CDR3 consists of 13 residues. CDR3 in amino acids: CASRAGVKETQYF. The CDR3 DNA is TGTGCCAGCCGTGCGGGAGTTAAAGAGACCCAGTACTTC.

This clone was detected a few times. The chain has TRBV2 and TRBJ2-3, with D possibly TRBD1 on 5 matching bases. V was cut by 3 bases and J by 14 bases, with 15 bases left in between. The germline V gene encodes CDR1 SNHLY and CDR2 FYNNEI. This CDR3 comprises 12 residues. The CDR3: CASSDYGRVGYF. CDR3 sequence (DNA): TGTGCCAGCAGTGATTACGGCAGGGTGGGGTATTTT.

A few counts support this clone. This sequence joins TRBV6-5 and TRBJ1-6; D remains unclear. The CDR3 spans 15 residues. Germline CDR1 reads MNHEY; CDR2 reads SVGAGI. Trimming stripped 6 bases from V and 7 bases from J, with 16 bases between. CDR3 protein: CASSRVLALNSPLHF. CDR3 nucleotides: TGTGCCAGCAGCCGCGTCCTTGCCTTAAATTCACCCCTCCACTTT.

This sequence joins TRBV6-6 and TRBJ1-3; D possibly corresponds to TRBD1 (5 bases). The germline V gene has CDR1 MNHNY and CDR2 SVGAGI (reference sequence). This CDR3 is built from 15 residues. Trimming shortened V by 2 bases and J by 0 bases, and 8 bases separated the two germline ends. Here the CDR3 reads CASSYGAYSGNTIYF. DNA of the CDR3: TGTGCCAGCAGTTACGGGGCATACTCTGGAAACACCATATATTTT.